These 8 T cell receptor beta chains were sequenced from one sample in a study of beta chain features in type 1 diabetes. No antigen is known for these receptors. Regarding the study as a whole: Shorter TCRB CDR3s, moderately but significantly so, marked every one of the four CD4+ subsets in Type 1 diabetes patients.

Isolated RNA was reverse transcribed in full, so expressed TCRB transcripts were sequenced. The repertoire was sequenced with immunoSEQ multiplex PCR; TCRdb's copy has only in-frame clones and lacks some. The sample lists 150,000 to 200,000 clones, around 63% occurring once. The material sequenced was naive CD4+ T cells from blood. These TCRs come from a man under 40 with type 1 diabetes.

This clone was seen a few times. J is TRBJ2-3 and V is TRBV29-1; 8 bases fit TRBD1. V lost 6 bases, J lost 4 bases, and 12 bases stayed unmatched. The germline V gene has CDR1 SQVTM and CDR2 ANQGSEA. The CDR3 extends over 15 amino acids. DNA for the CDR3: TGCAGCGTGGTAAAGGGGACAGGAAGGGCAGATACGCAGTATTTT. It specifies CSVVKGTGRADTQYF.

This chain uses TRBV11-2 with TRBJ2-2, with D unresolved. This CDR3 spans 12 amino acids. The germline V gene has CDR1 SGHAT and CDR2 FQNNGV. Deletions cut 4 bases from V and 8 bases from J, with 8 bases between. The CDR3 DNA reads TGTGCCAGCAGCTCTCCGGGTGGGGAGCTGTTTTTT. It yields the protein CASSSPGGELFF.

The V and J genes are TRBV7-2 and TRBJ2-3; tentatively, D is TRBD1 or TRBD2 (5 bases each). The length of the CDR3 is 15 residues. V lost 2 bases and J 4 bases, leaving 13 bases between the germline ends. Germline lookup yields CDR1 SGHTA and CDR2 FQGNSA. The DNA of the CDR3 is TGTGCCAGCAGCTTATCCGGGGCCAGGGCAGATACGCAGTATTTT. Its translation: CASSLSGARADTQYF.

CDR3 sequence: CAWSPLAGGRETQYF. In DNA, the CDR3 is TGTGCCTGGAGTCCCCTAGCGGGGGGGCGAGAGACCCAGTACTTC. This sequence joins TRBV30 and TRBJ2-5; TRBD2 aligns across 12 bases. The CDR3 length is 15 residues. Germline V gene data show CDR1 as GTSNPN and CDR2 as SVGIG (reference sequence). Trimming removed 2 bases from V and 4 bases from J; junction bases left unmatched: 5.

The chain is built from TRBV5-4 and TRBJ2-1; tentatively, D is TRBD1 (6 bases). The CDR3 has 12 amino acids. Germline V gene sequence: CDR1 SGHNT, CDR2 YYREEE (reference sequence). V lost 2 bases to trimming and J lost 8 bases, with 8 bases between them. As DNA, the CDR3 is TGTGCCAGCAGCTTATACAGGGATGAGCAGTTCTTC. It is translated as CASSLYRDEQFF.

V and J are TRBV25-1 and TRBJ2-5, with D perhaps being TRBD1 or TRBD2 (6 bases each). The V and J ends lost 7 bases and 5 bases respectively, with 20 bases between them. CDR3 length: 15 residues. In germline, CDR1 is MGHDK, CDR2 SYGVNS. The CDR3 DNA reads as TGTGCCAGCAAGGACAGCGAAGGGGGGCGGGAGACCCAGTACTTC. Its protein product is CASKDSEGGRETQYF.

In its sample, this clone was seen a few times. This chain joins TRBV4-3 and TRBJ2-3; TRBD2 matches at 11 bases. The CDR3 contains 18 residues. V lost 0 bases and J lost 2; bases outside the gene matches: 7. Germline assignment: CDR1 LGHNA and CDR2 YSLEER. CDR3 loop: CASSQDPPGLAATDTQYF. The CDR3 region has the DNA TGCGCCAGCAGCCAAGACCCACCGGGACTAGCGGCCACAGATACGCAGTATTTT.

The rearrangement links TRBV9 to TRBJ2-7; D uncertain. V gave up 0 bases and J gave up 3 bases, with 4 bases separating them. The CDR3 is 12 residues long. Germline CDR1 SGDLS, CDR2 YYNGEE. CDR3 in DNA: TGTGCCAGCAGCGTAGGTAACTACGAGCAGTACTTC. It specifies CASSVGNYEQYF.